Presented here are 22 T cell receptor beta chains from one specimen sequenced in a study of Graves' ophthalmopathy and Graves' hyperthyroidism. TCR beta CDR3 amplification used RNA transcripts. HTBI primers were employed in first-round RT-PCR, then a second-round multiplex PCR followed. TCRdb redid the calling of the multiplex PCR reads with MiXCR, one entry per CDR3 protein. This table has about 480,000 distinct CDR3 sequences, approximately 15% appearing once. The sample taken for sequencing was blood. All receptors come from a woman younger than 45 with Graves' ophthalmopathy.

The table lists this clonotype with many counts. The chain is built from TRBV27 and TRBJ2-7; 7 bases are shared with TRBD2. Per germline, CDR1 MNHEY and CDR2 SMNVEV (reference sequence). With V trimmed by 5 bases and J by 2 bases, 6 bases remained unmatched. This CDR3 has 14 residues. CDR3 sequence: CASSPAGGAYEQYF. For the CDR3, the DNA is TGTGCCAGCAGTCCGGCTGGGGGGGCCTACGAGCAGTACTTC.

This clonotype was found many times. The J gene is TRBJ2-7, the V gene TRBV27, with 9 positions matching TRBD2. CDR3 length: 15 residues. J gave up 2 bases and V 4 bases, and 6 bases lay outside the gene matches. Germline V gives CDR1 MNHEY, CDR2 SMNVEV (reference sequence). The CDR3 sequence is CASSYTLAGPYEQYF. The CDR3 DNA sequence: TGTGCCAGCAGTTACACTCTAGCGGGGCCCTACGAGCAGTACTTC.

In its sample, this clonotype was seen many times. CDR3 in amino acids: CASSLARGGHEQYF. DNA for the CDR3: TGTGCCAGCAGTTTAGCGCGTGGCGGGCACGAGCAGTACTTC. The chain has TRBV12-3 or TRBV12-4 and TRBJ2-7; D possibly corresponds to TRBD2 (5 bases). There are 14 residues in the CDR3. With 0 bases removed from V and 5 bases from J, the gap between germline ends came to 11 bases.

The rearrangement joins TRBV6-2 or TRBV6-3 to TRBJ2-5; 11 bases map to TRBD2. After removal of 10 bases from V and 5 bases from J, the junction contained 9 bases not matched to a gene. The CDR3 has 14 residues. Germline CDR1 is MNHEY and CDR2 is SVGEGT. This CDR3 is CATGTSGGRETQYF. CDR3 in DNA: TGTGCCACCGGAACTAGCGGGGGTAGGGAGACCCAGTACTTC.

This clonotype came up many times. This chain connects TRBV2 to TRBJ2-5; D remains unclear. Trimming cost V 10 bases and J 2 bases, with 8 bases left between them. The germline gives CDR1 SNHLY, CDR2 FYNNEI. The CDR3 is made up of 11 amino acids. CDR3 region: CATRTQETQYF. In nucleotides, the CDR3 is TGTGCCACACGTACTCAAGAGACCCAGTACTTC.

This clonotype was counted at least ten times. This chain links TRBV11-2 with TRBJ1-5; 10 nucleotides agree with TRBD1. The germline V gene has CDR1 SGHAT and CDR2 FQNNGV. The V and J ends lost 0 bases and 7 bases, in that order; junction bases with no gene match: 6. The CDR3 spans 16 residues. CDR3 DNA: TGTGCCAGCAGCTTAGAAGGTCGGGACAGGGGCCAGCCCCAGCATTTT. This encodes CASSLEGRDRGQPQHF.

This rearrangement joins TRBV27 to TRBJ1-2, with TRBD1 as a possible D gene (5 bases). Germline lookup yields CDR1 MNHEY and CDR2 SMNVEV (reference sequence). V lost 4 bases, J lost 0 bases, and 12 bases lay in between. This CDR3 region has 15 residues. In DNA, the CDR3 is TGTGCCAGCAGTTCCGTCGGGGCGTCTAACTATGGCTACACCTTC. As protein: CASSSVGASNYGYTF.

This clonotype was observed many times. The rearrangement uses TRBV6-1 and TRBJ1-2; D gene unclear. Deletions cut 0 bases from V and 7 bases from J, with 9 bases between. Germline CDR1 MNHNS, CDR2 SASEGT. CDR3 length: 13 residues. CDR3 bases: TGTGCCAGCAGTGAAGCGCTTCGCTCTGGCTACACCTTC. Its protein is CASSEALRSGYTF.

This clonotype was found a few times. This chain connects TRBV30 to TRBJ2-2; TRBD2 aligns across 8 bases. V dropped 4 bases and J dropped 8; count of bases not matched to a gene: 6. Germline V CDR1 and CDR2: GTSNPN, SVGIG (reference sequence). This CDR3 comprises 13 residues. The CDR3 DNA is TGTGCCTGGAACGGGGGGGGCGGAGGGGAGCTGTTTTTT. Translation gives CAWNGGGGGELFF.

V usage is TRBV10-3 and J usage is TRBJ1-1; 10 positions agree with TRBD1. CDR1 and CDR2 from the germline V gene are ENHRY and SYGVKD. CDR3 length equals 14 residues. Trimming cost V 6 bases and J 5 bases; bases outside gene matches: 6. The CDR3 is CAIRSDRGTTEAFF. In DNA form, the CDR3 reads TGTGCCATCAGATCGGACAGGGGGACTACTGAAGCTTTCTTT.

This clonotype was detected many times. V and J are TRBV4-2 and TRBJ1-2; TRBD1 matches at 9 bases. Germline CDR1 and CDR2: LGHNA and YNFKEQ. V shed 0 bases, J shed 7 bases, and the junction held 9 bases outside the gene matches. The CDR3 extends over 16 amino acids. CDR3 region: CASSQDVAGQGGGYTF. CDR3 DNA: TGTGCCAGCAGCCAAGATGTGGCGGGACAGGGTGGTGGCTACACCTTC.

This clonotype showed up many times. The V and J genes are TRBV29-1 and TRBJ1-2, with D hard to call. V shed 4 bases and J shed 7 bases, with 16 bases lying between them. The CDR3 spans 13 residues. Germline CDR1 and CDR2: SQVTM and ANQGSEA. Here the CDR3 reads CSVASRSEAGYTF. The CDR3 nucleotides read TGCAGCGTTGCCTCAAGGTCCGAGGCTGGCTACACCTTC.

This clonotype was detected ten times or more. At one boundary the junction diverges from the germline segment, which might be a read error. The chain joins TRBV2 to TRBJ2-7, with unresolved D. The CDR3 length is 11 residues. The V gene's germline CDR1 is SNHLY and CDR2 FYNNEI. CDR3 sequence (DNA): TGTGCCAGCAGTGCAAAGTACGAGCAGCACTTC. Protein sequence: CASSAKYEQHF.

There are many counts of this clonotype. This chain connects TRBV9 to TRBJ2-5; possibly TRBD2 for D (5 bases). V lost 1 base, J lost 4 bases, and 5 bases lay in between. From germline, CDR1 is SGDLS and CDR2 YYNGEE. This CDR3 comprises 12 residues. Here the CDR3 DNA reads TGTGCCAGCAGCGTAAGCGGAGAGACCCAGTACTTC. Translating it yields CASSVSGETQYF.

Comment on this clonotype: Being one base from a much bigger clone, this may be a read error. The V gene is TRBV11-2, the J gene TRBJ1-6, with D unresolved. This CDR3 contains 13 residues. From germline, CDR1 is SGHAT and CDR2 FQNNGV. CDR3 residues: CASSHETNSHLHF. In DNA, the CDR3 is TGTGCCAGCAGCCATGAAACCAATTCACACCTCCACTTT.

In this sample, this clonotype turned up many times. The J gene is TRBJ2-5, the V gene TRBV12-5; D is perhaps TRBD2 (7 bases). Per the germline V gene, CDR1 is LGHNT and CDR2 is FRNRAP. The V and J ends lost 2 bases and 1 base respectively, with 14 bases between them. This CDR3 has 16 residues. CDR3 nucleotides: TGTGCTAGTGGTTTGCTAGGGGGGGAGGTCCAAGAGACCCAGTACTTC. This sequence encodes CASGLLGGEVQETQYF. Full variable domain (outside the CDR3, taken from reference TRBV12-5 and TRBJ2-5): DARVTQTPRHKVTEMGQEVTMRCQPILGHNTVFWYRQTMMQGLELLAYFRNRAPLDDSGMPKDRFSAEMPDATLATLKIQPSEPRDSAVYFCASGLLGGEVQETQYFGPGTRLLVL.

V and J are TRBV18 and TRBJ2-5, with no clear D. This CDR3 is 14 amino acids long. Germline assignment: CDR1 KGHSH and CDR2 LQKENI. Between the trimmed V and J ends, which lost 1 base and 4 bases, there was a span of 10 bases. The CDR3 protein is CASSPLLVGETQYF. CDR3 sequence (DNA): TGTGCCAGCTCACCACTCCTGGTCGGAGAGACCCAGTACTTC. The whole variable domain, filled in from reference TRBV18 and TRBJ2-5, reads NAGVMQNPRHLVRRRGQEARLRCSPMKGHSHVYWYRQLPEEGLKFMVYLQKENIIDESGMPKERFSAEFPKEGPSILRIQQVVRGDSAAYFCASSPLLVGETQYFGPGTRLLVL.

This clonotype was counted at least ten times. The chain joins TRBV15 to TRBJ1-2; D is unresolved. The ends were cut back, 1 base at V and 8 bases at J, with 20 bases in the middle. The CDR3 sequence is 16 residues long. Germline V gene sequence: CDR1 LNHNV, CDR2 YYDKDF (reference sequence). The CDR3 loop is CATSRVGFRPNGGYTF. CDR3 in DNA: TGTGCCACCAGCAGAGTTGGTTTCAGACCCAACGGGGGCTACACCTTC.

The rearrangement links TRBV12-3 or TRBV12-4 to TRBJ1-1; possible D gene TRBD1, 5 bases. The V end lost 5 bases, the J end lost 8 bases, and 18 bases lay between the germline ends. This CDR3 spans 14 amino acids. The CDR3 region is CASSPFGGLGEAFF. The DNA of the CDR3 is TGTGCCAGCAGTCCCTTCGGGGGTCTGGGGGAAGCTTTCTTT.

This clonotype occurred many times. The CDR3 DNA reads as TGTGCCAGTCGAGCCGGAGGTTACACTGAAGCTTTCTTT. It is translated as CASRAGGYTEAFF. This chain joins TRBV19 and TRBJ1-1; D is unresolved. The CDR3 extends over 13 amino acids. Germline V gene sequence: CDR1 LNHDA, CDR2 SQIVND (reference sequence). The V end was cut by 8 bases, the J end by 3 bases, with 13 bases between.

In this sample, this clonotype turned up many times. The chain carries TRBV6-5 and TRBJ1-2; D is perhaps TRBD1 (5 bases). This CDR3 is 14 amino acids long. Trimming stripped 4 bases from V and 2 bases from J, with 11 bases between. Germline loops: CDR1 MNHEY, CDR2 SVGAGI. CDR3 sequence (DNA): TGTGCCAGCAGTTCCCGGGACGGCAACTATGGCTACACCTTC. Protein sequence: CASSSRDGNYGYTF.

This clonotype was picked up many times. The V gene is TRBV6-5, the J gene TRBJ2-5; D is perhaps TRBD2 (6 bases). The CDR3 spans 14 residues. The V and J ends lost 1 base and 2 bases respectively, with 8 bases between them. CDR1 and CDR2 from the germline V gene are MNHEY and SVGAGI. The CDR3 DNA reads TGTGCCAGCAGTTACTGGGGGGAACAAGAGACCCAGTACTTC. The encoded protein is CASSYWGEQETQYF.